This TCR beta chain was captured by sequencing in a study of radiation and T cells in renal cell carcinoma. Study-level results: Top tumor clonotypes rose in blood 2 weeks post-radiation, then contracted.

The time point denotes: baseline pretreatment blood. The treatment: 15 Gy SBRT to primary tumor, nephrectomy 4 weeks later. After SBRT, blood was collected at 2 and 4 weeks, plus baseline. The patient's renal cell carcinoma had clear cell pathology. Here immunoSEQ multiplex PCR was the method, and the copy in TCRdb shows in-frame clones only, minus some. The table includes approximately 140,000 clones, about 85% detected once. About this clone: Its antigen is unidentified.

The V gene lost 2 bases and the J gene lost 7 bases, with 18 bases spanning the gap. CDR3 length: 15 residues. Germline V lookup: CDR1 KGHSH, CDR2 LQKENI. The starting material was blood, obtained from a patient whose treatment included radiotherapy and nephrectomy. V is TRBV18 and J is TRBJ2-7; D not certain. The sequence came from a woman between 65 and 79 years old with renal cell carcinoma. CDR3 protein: CASSPSETAKKEQYF. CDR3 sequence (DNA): TGTGCCAGCTCACCATCGGAGACGGCGAAGAAGGAGCAGTACTTC. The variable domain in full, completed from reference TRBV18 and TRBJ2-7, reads NAGVMQNPRHLVRRRGQEARLRCSPMKGHSHVYWYRQLPEEGLKFMVYLQKENIIDESGMPKERFSAEFPKEGPSILRIQQVVRGDSAAYFCASSPSETAKKEQYFGPGTRLTVT.